A selection of T cell receptor beta chains follows, all from one sample in a study of blood T cell repertoires in COVID-19. Data came from immunoSEQ multiplex PCR; TCRdb stores just in-frame clones and leaves some out. The repertoire holds 180,000 or so clones, roughly 82% seen once, with approximately 11% in the top ten. Source material: PBMCs or T cells enriched from blood (not recorded which). The receptors derive from a man aged 50-60 years who had recovered from COVID-19. The conserved cysteine and the conserved F or W are not part of the CDR3 here. Fields, in order: J gene, V gene, clone size, CDR3 protein. Expanded clones are given a class, and other clones once, few, many or no size at all.

TRBJ1-2	TRBV24-1	NA	ATSDLTGDYGYT
TRBJ2-2	TRBV24-1	once	ATLDRGSTGELF
TRBJ2-1	TRBV27	NA	ASSTRQGPVNEQF
TRBJ2-4	TRBV14	NA	ASSQELAGGNIQY
TRBJ2-3	TRBV18	once	ASSPKPTSGSAQNTQY
TRBJ2-1	TRBV5-1	NA	ASVGGGRTSYNEQF
TRBJ2-4	TRBV27	NA	ASRRDREIAKNIQY
TRBJ1-1	TRBV5-5	NA	ASRIQGARDTEAF
TRBJ2-3	TRBV7-2	NA	ASSFVRGARTDTQY
TRBJ1-3	TRBV18	NA	ASSPSGTGGFLSGNTIY
TRBJ1-1	TRBV7-2	NA	ASSPTRQATEAF
TRBJ1-3	TRBV27	NA	ASRKTASGNTIY
TRBJ2-1	TRBV14	NA	ASKPSGGVNEQF
TRBJ2-3	TRBV7-2	NA	ASSLVGGGNTQY
TRBJ2-5	TRBV5-1	NA	ASSPYLDRGETQY
TRBJ1-4	TRBV5-1	NA	ASSFRDIDEKLF
TRBJ2-7	TRBV7-2	once	ASSLASRGSYEQY
TRBJ1-4	TRBV30	NA	AWSPGLVNEKLF
TRBJ2-7	TRBV5-1	few	ASSLGGSGIYEQY
TRBJ1-2	TRBV29-1	NA	SVEDRDYGYT
TRBJ2-7	TRBV27	NA	ASSPGLAGGPSSEQY
TRBJ1-5	TRBV2	NA	ASSADRGPRNPPQH
TRBJ2-2	TRBV5-4	NA	ASSFGLENTGELF
TRBJ2-3	TRBV28	NA	ASSSRGGGDTQY
TRBJ2-1	TRBV1	once	TSSHQRLAGYNEQF
TRBJ2-3	TRBV9	NA	ASSVESAGGWPDTQY
TRBJ2-7	TRBV6-5	NA	ASSATSFSYEQY
TRBJ2-2	TRBV28	NA	ASIQGRTGELF
TRBJ1-5	TRBV5-1	NA	ASSPRTGTDQPQH
TRBJ2-2	TRBV19	NA	ASSIATGSGELF
TRBJ2-1	TRBV3-1/TRBV3-2	NA	ASSQTNVRGGWYNEQF
TRBJ2-3	TRBV9	few	ASSPLASWDTQY
TRBJ1-6	TRBV5-6	NA	ASSASQRLH
TRBJ1-2	TRBV14	once	ASSQVVQQFRGYT
TRBJ2-5	TRBV20-1	NA	SARVGGTEY
TRBJ2-2	TRBV6-4	few	ASRGLAGDTGELF
TRBJ2-5	TRBV7-8	once	ASSSYGQGQETQY
TRBJ2-3	TRBV27	NA	ASSTTSGGAPPDTQY
TRBJ1-1	TRBV5-1	NA	ASSLELIRANTEAF
TRBJ2-5	TRBV9	NA	ASSPEGQIETQY
TRBJ1-6	TRBV5-3	NA	ARSFTGCRSPLH
TRBJ2-7	TRBV19	NA	ASSIVRTGEQY
TRBJ1-4	TRBV28	NA	ASTKQGGYEKLF
TRBJ2-1	TRBV5-1	NA	ASSLALAGLNNEQF
TRBJ1-1	TRBV19	NA	ASRDPGGENTEAF
TRBJ2-7	TRBV5-1	NA	ASSFGGVYEQY
TRBJ1-1	TRBV7-2	NA	ASSPTGGANTEAF
TRBJ2-7	TRBV7-2	NA	ASSYLQGYEQY
TRBJ1-1	TRBV7-2	few	ASSLTTLNTEAF
TRBJ2-7	TRBV27	NA	ASSPFARAGAAYEQY
TRBJ1-5	TRBV19	NA	ASSIRQRSNQPQH
TRBJ2-7	TRBV24-1	NA	ATSDGGTGHYEQY
TRBJ2-3	TRBV7-2	NA	ASSSPGTDTQY
TRBJ1-5	TRBV7-9	NA	ASSEQGAGNQPQH
TRBJ1-3	TRBV5-1	NA	ASSPAGASGNTIY